This is a list of T cell receptor beta chains from one sample in a study of blood T cell repertoires in COVID-19. Assay: immunoSEQ multiplex PCR; the TCRdb copy retains only in-frame clones and omits some. Of about 35,000 clones in the sample, approximately 78% are singletons; the top ten hold about two fifths. Sequenced input: peripheral blood. The receptors come from a man aged 80 or over with active or convalescent COVID-19. The CDR3 runs from the conserved cysteine through the conserved F or W. D genes are given only for firm matches. A row's size may be missing; if present it is once, few, many or a size class.

cdr3_nt: TGTGCCAGCAGCCCCACGAGAGGGTCCTACGAGCAGTACTTC
cdr3_aa: CASSPTRGSYEQYF
d_call: -
j_call: TRBJ2-7
v_call: TRBV7-8
clone_size: -

cdr3_nt: TGTGCCAGCAGAGACAGGGTGAACACTGAAGCTTTCTTT
cdr3_aa: CASRDRVNTEAFF
d_call: TRBD1
j_call: TRBJ1-1
v_call: TRBV2
clone_size: once

cdr3_nt: TGTGCCATCAGCAAGCTGGGACAGGGGGTGAGCGAGCAGTACTTC
cdr3_aa: CAISKLGQGVSEQYF
d_call: TRBD1
j_call: TRBJ2-7
v_call: TRBV10-3
clone_size: -

cdr3_nt: TGTGCCAGCAGCTTGGACAGCGGGAGTTACGAGCAGTACTTC
cdr3_aa: CASSLDSGSYEQYF
d_call: TRBD2
j_call: TRBJ2-7
v_call: TRBV7-2
clone_size: -

cdr3_nt: TGTGCCTGGAGTTTACAGGGGGATGTCACTGAAGCTTTCTTT
cdr3_aa: CAWSLQGDVTEAFF
d_call: TRBD1
j_call: TRBJ1-1
v_call: TRBV30
clone_size: -

cdr3_nt: TGCGCCAGCAGCTTGGCCCCCGGGACAGGGGGCCTCACTGAAGCTTTCTTT
cdr3_aa: CASSLAPGTGGLTEAFF
d_call: TRBD1
j_call: TRBJ1-1
v_call: TRBV5-1
clone_size: -

cdr3_nt: TGTGCCAGCAGCCAGGGGACTAGCGGGAACTACGAGCAGTACTTC
cdr3_aa: CASSQGTSGNYEQYF
d_call: TRBD2
j_call: TRBJ2-7
v_call: TRBV9
clone_size: -

cdr3_nt: TGTGCCAGCAGCTTACGACAGGGGTCCGGGGAGCTGTTTTTT
cdr3_aa: CASSLRQGSGELFF
d_call: TRBD1
j_call: TRBJ2-2
v_call: TRBV5-6
clone_size: -

cdr3_nt: TGCGCCAGCAGCCAAGATCAGGGCTATTCGGGGACCCAGTACTTC
cdr3_aa: CASSQDQGYSGTQYF
d_call: -
j_call: TRBJ2-5
v_call: TRBV4-3
clone_size: -

cdr3_nt: TGTGCCAGCAGTAGGGAGCGGGTAGACAATGGGCAGTTCTTC
cdr3_aa: CASSRERVDNGQFF
d_call: -
j_call: TRBJ2-1
v_call: TRBV6-5
clone_size: -

cdr3_nt: TGTGCCAGCAGCCCCCCACCAGGTGGAAACACCATATATTTT
cdr3_aa: CASSPPPGGNTIYF
d_call: -
j_call: TRBJ1-3
v_call: TRBV2
clone_size: -

cdr3_nt: TGTGCCAGCAGCCGTGGGACTAGTCTTACCGGGGAGCTGTTTTTT
cdr3_aa: CASSRGTSLTGELFF
d_call: TRBD2
j_call: TRBJ2-2
v_call: TRBV7-9
clone_size: -

cdr3_nt: TGTGCCAGCAGATGGACTGCCCCTGAAGCTTTCTTT
cdr3_aa: CASRWTAPEAFF
d_call: -
j_call: TRBJ1-1
v_call: TRBV6-6
clone_size: -

cdr3_nt: TGCGCCAGCAGTGAGTCGCTTTCCAGGCTTGAGCAGTTCTTC
cdr3_aa: CASSESLSRLEQFF
d_call: -
j_call: TRBJ2-1
v_call: TRBV10-1
clone_size: -

cdr3_nt: TGTGCCAGCAGCTTAGATGGAGGGGAGGCTTTGACCAAAAACATTCAGTACTTC
cdr3_aa: CASSLDGGEALTKNIQYF
d_call: -
j_call: TRBJ2-4
v_call: TRBV11-3
clone_size: -

cdr3_nt: TGCGCCAGCAGTGAGTCGAATCGCAGGAACACTGAAGCTTTCTTT
cdr3_aa: CASSESNRRNTEAFF
d_call: -
j_call: TRBJ1-1
v_call: TRBV10-1
clone_size: -

cdr3_nt: TGTGCCAGCAGTTTTTGGGGTAGCGGGGGGCGGGAGACCCAGTACTTC
cdr3_aa: CASSFWGSGGRETQYF
d_call: TRBD2
j_call: TRBJ2-5
v_call: TRBV27
clone_size: -

cdr3_nt: TGTGCCAGCAGCAAGCGGGAGACCCCCTACAATGAGCAGTTCTTC
cdr3_aa: CASSKRETPYNEQFF
d_call: TRBD2
j_call: TRBJ2-1
v_call: TRBV5-4
clone_size: once

cdr3_nt: TGTGCCATCAGTGAGGTGGACAGGCAAAACACTGAAGCTTTCTTT
cdr3_aa: CAISEVDRQNTEAFF
d_call: TRBD1
j_call: TRBJ1-1
v_call: TRBV10-3
clone_size: -

cdr3_nt: TGTGCCAGCAGGCGCGAGGGCGGGCGGTACAATGAGCAGTTCTTC
cdr3_aa: CASRREGGRYNEQFF
d_call: -
j_call: TRBJ2-1
v_call: TRBV6-5
clone_size: -

cdr3_nt: TGTGCCACCAGTGATTCTACATGGACAAGCAATGAAAAACTGTTTTTT
cdr3_aa: CATSDSTWTSNEKLFF
d_call: -
j_call: TRBJ1-4
v_call: TRBV24-1
clone_size: -

cdr3_nt: TGCGCCAGCGGCAGGGGGCAGGAGACCGGGGAGCTGTTTTTT
cdr3_aa: CASGRGQETGELFF
d_call: TRBD1
j_call: TRBJ2-2
v_call: TRBV5-1
clone_size: -

cdr3_nt: TGTGCCAGCAGCATCGACACAGTAGACTATGGCTACACCTTC
cdr3_aa: CASSIDTVDYGYTF
d_call: -
j_call: TRBJ1-2
v_call: TRBV5-4
clone_size: -

cdr3_nt: TGTGCCAGCAGCTTGGGGACAGTGAACACCGGGGAGCTGTTTTTT
cdr3_aa: CASSLGTVNTGELFF
d_call: -
j_call: TRBJ2-2
v_call: TRBV5-5
clone_size: -

cdr3_nt: TGTGCCAGCAGTGAATTGGACAGCTTGAGCGACAATGAGCAGTTCTTC
cdr3_aa: CASSELDSLSDNEQFF
d_call: -
j_call: TRBJ2-1
v_call: TRBV2
clone_size: -

cdr3_nt: TGCGCCAGCAGCCAAGAATTGGGCAGAGCTCAGCCCCAGCATTTT
cdr3_aa: CASSQELGRAQPQHF
d_call: -
j_call: TRBJ1-5
v_call: TRBV4-3
clone_size: -

cdr3_nt: TGTGCCAGCAGCACAGGGACGGGGGGGGCCGGGGAGCTGTTTTTT
cdr3_aa: CASSTGTGGAGELFF
d_call: TRBD2
j_call: TRBJ2-2
v_call: TRBV5-4
clone_size: -

cdr3_nt: TGTGCCAGCGGCCAGGGGGCTGGGACCGGGGAGCTGTTTTTT
cdr3_aa: CASGQGAGTGELFF
d_call: TRBD1
j_call: TRBJ2-2
v_call: TRBV11-3
clone_size: -

cdr3_nt: TGTGCCAGCACCCAAGGAGGGGGCACCTACGAGCAGTACTTC
cdr3_aa: CASTQGGGTYEQYF
d_call: -
j_call: TRBJ2-7
v_call: TRBV6-5
clone_size: -

cdr3_nt: TGTGCCAGTAGTAAACGACCCAGGGACACTGAAGCTTTCTTT
cdr3_aa: CASSKRPRDTEAFF
d_call: -
j_call: TRBJ1-1
v_call: TRBV19
clone_size: -

cdr3_nt: TGTGCCAGTAGTTGGCAAAAAAACACCGGGGAGCTGTTTTTT
cdr3_aa: CASSWQKNTGELFF
d_call: -
j_call: TRBJ2-2
v_call: TRBV19
clone_size: few

cdr3_nt: TGTGCCAGCAGTTACTCGGCAGGGGGCCTAGATACGCAGTATTTT
cdr3_aa: CASSYSAGGLDTQYF
d_call: TRBD1
j_call: TRBJ2-3
v_call: TRBV6-5
clone_size: -

cdr3_nt: TGTGCCAGCAGCCGAGGAATGGGCTACACCTTC
cdr3_aa: CASSRGMGYTF
d_call: -
j_call: TRBJ1-2
v_call: TRBV3-1/TRBV3-2
clone_size: -

cdr3_nt: TGTGCCAGCAGTGTTAGGGGACAGGGGATCAGTAGAACTGAAGCTTTCTTT
cdr3_aa: CASSVRGQGISRTEAFF
d_call: TRBD1
j_call: TRBJ1-1
v_call: TRBV2
clone_size: -

cdr3_nt: TGTGCCAGCAGCCTACTAAGGGCAGGGGCAGATACGCAGTATTTT
cdr3_aa: CASSLLRAGADTQYF
d_call: -
j_call: TRBJ2-3
v_call: TRBV6-5
clone_size: few

cdr3_nt: TGTGCCAGCAGCGTAGGGGGACAGGGCTACGAGCAGTACTTC
cdr3_aa: CASSVGGQGYEQYF
d_call: TRBD1
j_call: TRBJ2-7
v_call: TRBV9
clone_size: -

cdr3_nt: TGTGCCATCAGTCCGGGACAGGGAGGTTCACCCCTCCACTTT
cdr3_aa: CAISPGQGGSPLHF
d_call: TRBD1
j_call: TRBJ1-6
v_call: TRBV10-3
clone_size: few

cdr3_nt: TGTGCCAGCAGTTTAACAGGTGCTCACAATGAGCAGTTCTTC
cdr3_aa: CASSLTGAHNEQFF
d_call: -
j_call: TRBJ2-1
v_call: TRBV27
clone_size: -

cdr3_nt: TGTGCCAGCCGGAACACGGACTTACACTCTGGGGCCAACGTCCTGACTTTC
cdr3_aa: CASRNTDLHSGANVLTF
d_call: -
j_call: TRBJ2-6
v_call: TRBV7-2
clone_size: few

cdr3_nt: TGTGCCAGTCAGGCAGAGATGAAGGGCTACACCTTC
cdr3_aa: CASQAEMKGYTF
d_call: -
j_call: TRBJ1-2
v_call: TRBV18
clone_size: -

cdr3_nt: TGTGCCAGCAGGAGGGACTACGGCAAGCAGTTCTTC
cdr3_aa: CASRRDYGKQFF
d_call: TRBD2
j_call: TRBJ2-1
v_call: TRBV6-5
clone_size: -

cdr3_nt: TGCGCCAGCAGCTTGGAAACTAGCGGGAGGGATGAGCAGTTCTTC
cdr3_aa: CASSLETSGRDEQFF
d_call: TRBD2
j_call: TRBJ2-1
v_call: TRBV5-1
clone_size: once

cdr3_nt: TGTGCCAGCAGTTACGGACAGGGGGGCTACGAGCAGTACTTC
cdr3_aa: CASSYGQGGYEQYF
d_call: TRBD1
j_call: TRBJ2-7
v_call: TRBV27
clone_size: once

cdr3_nt: TGTGCCAGTCTCCAGGCCGGGACAGCGACCGGGGAGCTGTTTTTT
cdr3_aa: CASLQAGTATGELFF
d_call: TRBD1
j_call: TRBJ2-2
v_call: TRBV19
clone_size: -

cdr3_nt: TGTGCCAGCAGCCCGCGGGCCACCTCTAGCACAGATACGCAGTATTTT
cdr3_aa: CASSPRATSSTDTQYF
d_call: -
j_call: TRBJ2-3
v_call: TRBV7-8
clone_size: -

cdr3_nt: TGTGCCAGTAGTATAGCCAGTTACACCGGGGAGCTGTTTTTT
cdr3_aa: CASSIASYTGELFF
d_call: -
j_call: TRBJ2-2
v_call: TRBV19
clone_size: -

cdr3_nt: TGTGCCAGCAGGGACAGGGTGCAAACTGAAGCTTTCTTT
cdr3_aa: CASRDRVQTEAFF
d_call: TRBD1
j_call: TRBJ1-1
v_call: TRBV6-5
clone_size: -

cdr3_nt: TGTGCCAGCAGCCCGACCGGGACTAGCAACGCAGATACGCAGTATTTT
cdr3_aa: CASSPTGTSNADTQYF
d_call: TRBD2
j_call: TRBJ2-3
v_call: TRBV5-8
clone_size: -

cdr3_nt: TGTGCCAGCAGTACCACAGGGGGGAGGGTCTATGGCTACACCTTC
cdr3_aa: CASSTTGGRVYGYTF
d_call: TRBD1
j_call: TRBJ1-2
v_call: TRBV6-6
clone_size: -

cdr3_nt: TGTGCCATATCTAGCGGGAGCTCCTACAATGAGCAGTTCTTC
cdr3_aa: CAISSGSSYNEQFF
d_call: TRBD2
j_call: TRBJ2-1
v_call: TRBV27
clone_size: -

cdr3_nt: TGTGCCAGTAGGGGGCTGGGTGCTAGTAATGGCTACACCTTC
cdr3_aa: CASRGLGASNGYTF
d_call: -
j_call: TRBJ1-2
v_call: TRBV19
clone_size: -

cdr3_nt: TGTGCCAGCAGCTTAGGCGGGAGTCCATCCAATGAGCAGTTCTTC
cdr3_aa: CASSLGGSPSNEQFF
d_call: TRBD2
j_call: TRBJ2-1
v_call: TRBV7-9
clone_size: -

cdr3_nt: TGTGCCAGCAGACGGGACAGGGGGCTTTTAAGGACAGATACGCAGTATTTT
cdr3_aa: CASRRDRGLLRTDTQYF
d_call: TRBD1
j_call: TRBJ2-3
v_call: TRBV28
clone_size: -

cdr3_nt: TGTGCCAGTAGTATAATAGGCGGCGCGAGCAATCAGCCCCAGCATTTT
cdr3_aa: CASSIIGGASNQPQHF
d_call: -
j_call: TRBJ1-5
v_call: TRBV19
clone_size: few

cdr3_nt: TGTGCCAGCAGTGGTCCCGGGGCTGGAAACACCATATATTTT
cdr3_aa: CASSGPGAGNTIYF
d_call: -
j_call: TRBJ1-3
v_call: TRBV2
clone_size: -

cdr3_nt: TGTGCCAGCAGTCGTAGCGGGACATACCGAGAGACCCAGTACTTC
cdr3_aa: CASSRSGTYRETQYF
d_call: TRBD2
j_call: TRBJ2-5
v_call: TRBV25-1
clone_size: once

cdr3_nt: TGTGCCAGCAGTTCTCCGGGTCTCTCTGGAAACACCATATATTTT
cdr3_aa: CASSSPGLSGNTIYF
d_call: -
j_call: TRBJ1-3
v_call: TRBV28
clone_size: -

cdr3_nt: TGTGCCACCAGCAGAGAAGTGACAGGGGGGGAAAAACTGTTTTTT
cdr3_aa: CATSREVTGGEKLFF
d_call: TRBD1
j_call: TRBJ1-4
v_call: TRBV15
clone_size: once

cdr3_nt: TGTGCCAGCAGCCGGAACACCGGGGAGCTGTTTTTT
cdr3_aa: CASSRNTGELFF
d_call: -
j_call: TRBJ2-2
v_call: TRBV27
clone_size: -